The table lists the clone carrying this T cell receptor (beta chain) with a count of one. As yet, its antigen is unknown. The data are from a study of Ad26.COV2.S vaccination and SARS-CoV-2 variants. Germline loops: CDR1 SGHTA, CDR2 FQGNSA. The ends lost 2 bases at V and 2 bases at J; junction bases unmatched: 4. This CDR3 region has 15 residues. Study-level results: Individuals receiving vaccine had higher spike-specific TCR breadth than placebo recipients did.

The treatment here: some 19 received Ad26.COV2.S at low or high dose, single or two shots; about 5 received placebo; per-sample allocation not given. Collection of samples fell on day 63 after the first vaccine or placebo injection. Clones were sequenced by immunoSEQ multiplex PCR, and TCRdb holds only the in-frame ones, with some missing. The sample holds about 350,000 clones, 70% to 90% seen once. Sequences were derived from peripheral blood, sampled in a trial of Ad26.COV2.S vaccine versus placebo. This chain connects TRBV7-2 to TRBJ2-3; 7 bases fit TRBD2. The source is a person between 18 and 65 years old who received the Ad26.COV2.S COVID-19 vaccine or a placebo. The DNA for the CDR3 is TGTGCCAGCAGCTTACCCCTAGCGGACACAGATACGCAGTATTTT. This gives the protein CASSLPLADTDTQYF.